This T cell receptor (beta chain) derives from a study of CD8+CD57+ T cells in acquired aplastic anemia. Genomic DNA templated the TCR beta VDJ and CDR3 profiling. Using its own MiXCR run on the reads, TCRdb lists one record per CDR3 protein. The data show about 140,000 distinct CDR3 sequences, with more than 35% seen just once and 8.4% held by the top ten. There are 15 residues in the CDR3. V lost 0 bases and J 2 bases, leaving 8 bases between the germline ends. Germline loops: CDR1 LNHNV, CDR2 YYDKDF (reference sequence). This clonotype was recorded many times. The V gene is TRBV15, the J gene TRBJ1-3; D gene uncertain. The sequence derives from a human donor in good health, serving as a control. Sequencing was carried out using sorted CD4+, CD8+, or CD8+CD57+ T cells (not recorded which) from PBMCs. The CDR3 DNA reads TGTGCCACCAGCAGAGACAAGGGAGCTGGAAACACCATATATTTT. This translates into CATSRDKGAGNTIYF.